The clone carrying this T cell receptor (beta chain) was observed a few times. This sample was taken from a study of response to subunit inactivated influenza vaccine. TCRdb reprocessed the RT-PCR reads via MiXCR and lists one record per CDR3 protein. Of 400,000 to 650,000 distinct CDR3 sequences listed, about 7.2% are singletons. The CDR3 runs to 18 residues. The V gene lost 0 bases and the J gene lost 0 bases, with 16 bases spanning the gap. Germline-derived CDR1 and CDR2 are SGHRS and YFSETQ. The sequenced sample was PBMCs from blood, obtained around 25 months after vaccination. V gene TRBV5-1 combines with J gene TRBJ2-1, with D perhaps matching TRBD2 (6 bases). This clonotype originated in a man in his fifties or sixties who received an inactivated influenza vaccine. CDR3 DNA: TGCGCCAGCAGCTTGGGGGTGCGGCGGGGAAGCTCCTACAATGAGCAGTTCTTC. Translating gives CASSLGVRRGSSYNEQFF.